What follows are 17 T cell receptor beta chains derived from one specimen sequenced in a study of cytomegalovirus exposure and HLA in healthy donors. This PCR relied on a set of 60 Vbeta primers and 13 Jbeta primers. Here immunoSEQ multiplex PCR was the method, and the copy in TCRdb shows in-frame clones only, minus some. This sample has about 180,000 clones, with roughly 87% found just once. The material sequenced was PBMCs. Receptors were obtained from a middle-aged man in good health and CMV-seronegative.

There are a few counts of this clone. The CDR3 is CASSTILSEAFF. In DNA form, the CDR3 reads TGTGCCAGCAGTACCATACTATCTGAAGCTTTCTTT. The chain has TRBV28 and TRBJ1-1; D is uncertain. There are 12 residues in the CDR3. Germline CDR1 reads MDHEN; CDR2 reads SYDVKM. V was trimmed by 5 bases and J by 6 bases, leaving 10 bases between them.

V and J are TRBV2 and TRBJ1-3; 8 bases fit TRBD1. There are 15 residues in the CDR3. Germline assignment: CDR1 SNHLY and CDR2 FYNNEI. The junction had 11 bases not matched to a gene; V was cut back by 6 bases and J by 7 bases. CDR3 coding DNA: TGTGCCAGCAGCGATGGGACAGGTAACCCGAACACCATATATTTT. This translates into CASSDGTGNPNTIYF. Using reference TRBV2 and TRBJ1-3 for the parts outside the CDR3, the full variable domain is EPEVTQTPSHQVTQMGQEVILRCVPISNHLYFYWYRQILGQKVEFLVSFYNNEISEKSEIFDDQFSVERPDGSNFTLKIRSTKLEDSAMYFCASSDGTGNPNTIYFGEGSWLTVV.

This clone was seen just once. The gene calls are TRBV6-6 and TRBJ1-1, with D unclear. V gave up 0 bases and J gave up 1 base, with 6 bases separating them. Per the germline V gene, CDR1 is MNHNY and CDR2 is SVGAGI (reference sequence). The CDR3 extends over 14 amino acids. For the CDR3, the DNA is TGTGCCAGCAGTTACTCTCCAGGGAACACTGAAGCTTTCTTT. This gives the protein CASSYSPGNTEAFF.

The chain links TRBV11-2 to TRBJ2-3; weak D call: TRBD2 (5 bases). This CDR3 region has 14 residues. Looked up from germline, CDR1 is SGHAT and CDR2 is FQNNGV. V lost 5 bases, J lost 3 bases, and 12 bases lay in between. Here the CDR3 reads CASSLVRGTDTQYF. Here the CDR3 DNA reads TGTGCCAGCAGCCTGGTCCGCGGGACAGATACGCAGTATTTT. The variable domain in full, with the rest retrieved from reference TRBV11-2 and TRBJ2-3, is EAGVAQSPRYKIIEKRQSVAFWCNPISGHATLYWYQQILGQGPKLLIQFQNNGVVDDSQLPKDRFSAERLKGVDSTLKIQPAKLEDSAVYLCASSLVRGTDTQYFGPGTRLTVL.

The chain has TRBV7-9 and TRBJ1-2; weak D call: TRBD1 (5 bases). This CDR3 is built from 13 residues. Germline V gene lookup returns CDR1 SEHNR and CDR2 FQNEAQ (reference sequence). Trimming removed 2 bases from V and 6 bases from J, with 10 bases in between. CDR3 bases: TGTGCCAGCAGCTTAAATCGGGGGAATGGCTACACCTTC. This sequence encodes CASSLNRGNGYTF.

There are a few counts of this clone. The genes are TRBV4-3 and TRBJ2-3; 7 bases are shared with TRBD2. Per germline, CDR1 LGHNA and CDR2 YSLEER. CDR3 length equals 17 residues. Trimming at V came to 0 bases and at J to 4 bases, leaving 10 bases not matched to a gene. This chain's CDR3 is CASSQDRAGASPDTQYF. CDR3 DNA: TGCGCCAGCAGCCAAGATAGGGCGGGAGCTAGTCCAGATACGCAGTATTTT.

This clone was found once. The chain combines TRBV30 with TRBJ1-4, with 7 nucleotides matching TRBD1. With V trimmed by 0 bases and J by 7 bases, 17 bases remained unmatched. The CDR3 consists of 18 residues. The germline V gene encodes CDR1 GTSNPN and CDR2 SVGIG (reference sequence). The CDR3 region has the DNA TGTGCCTGGAGTGTACGGGGACAGATTACAGAGAAGGGTGAAAAACTGTTTTTT. Encoded protein: CAWSVRGQITEKGEKLFF.

The chain combines TRBV7-2 with TRBJ2-3; the match to TRBD1 covers 9 bases. The CDR3 has 16 amino acids. Germline-derived CDR1 and CDR2 are SGHTA and FQGNSA. With V trimmed by 3 bases and J by 4 bases, 8 bases remained unmatched. The CDR3 DNA reads as TGTGCCAGCAGCTTTCAAAACACAGGGGGCTCAGATACGCAGTATTTT. The encoded protein is CASSFQNTGGSDTQYF.

The chain has TRBV30 and TRBJ1-2, with 10 bases identical to TRBD1. With V trimmed by 7 bases and J by 6 bases, 8 bases remained unmatched. Germline V gene sequence: CDR1 GTSNPN, CDR2 SVGIG (reference sequence). The CDR3 is 13 amino acids. The CDR3 DNA follows: TGTGCCTCCCCTCGAGACAGGGGGCATGGCTACACCTTC. Its translation is CASPRDRGHGYTF.

The V and J genes are TRBV27 and TRBJ2-7; 9 bases fit TRBD2. The CDR3 runs 15 residues. CDR1 MNHEY and CDR2 SMNVEV come from the germline V gene (reference sequence). V lost 2 bases to trimming and J lost 2 bases; unmatched junction nucleotides: 4. The CDR3 here is CASSLGSGGTYEQYF. The CDR3, as DNA: TGTGCCAGCAGTTTAGGTAGCGGGGGTACCTACGAGCAGTACTTC.

The rearrangement links TRBV21-1 to TRBJ2-3; TRBD2 is the table's D call and was not checked against the DNA. TRBV21-1 is termed a pseudogene. The CDR3 loop spans 16 amino acids. Written as DNA, the CDR3 is TGTGCCAGCAGCAAAGGACTAGCGGGGCACACAGATACGCAGTATTTT. Translating it yields CASSKGLAGHTDTQYF.

V is TRBV4-1 and J is TRBJ1-5; D is undetermined. CDR1 and CDR2 from the germline V gene are MGHRA and YSYEKL. The CDR3 has 17 residues. Between the trimmed V and J ends, which lost 0 bases and 5 bases, there was a span of 17 bases. CDR3 region: CASSQDLIGGPYQPQHF. For the CDR3, the DNA is TGCGCCAGCAGCCAAGATCTTATCGGCGGTCCTTATCAGCCCCAGCATTTT.

The rearrangement joins TRBV9 to TRBJ2-1, with 8 bases matching TRBD1. The V and J ends lost 3 bases and 7 bases, in that order; junction bases with no gene match: 3. Germline CDR1 and CDR2: SGDLS and YYNGEE. The CDR3 loop spans 13 amino acids. The CDR3 spells CASSAGQGNEQFF. For the CDR3, the DNA is TGTGCCAGCAGCGCCGGACAGGGTAATGAGCAGTTCTTC.

The rearrangement joins TRBV19 to TRBJ2-5, with D unresolved. V was trimmed by 8 bases and J by 5 bases, leaving 6 bases between them. CDR1 and CDR2 (germline): LNHDA, SQIVND (reference sequence). CDR3 size: 10 residues. The CDR3 loop is CASGAETQYF. The CDR3 bases are TGTGCCAGTGGTGCGGAGACCCAGTACTTC. Supplemented by reference TRBV19 and TRBJ2-5, the full variable domain reads DGGITQSPKYLFRKEGQNVTLSCEQNLNHDAMYWYRQDPGQGLRLIYYSQIVNDFQKGDIAEGYSVSREKKESFPLTVTSAQKNPTAFYLCASGAETQYFGPGTRLLVL.

The chain recombines TRBV9 with TRBJ1-1; D is uncertain. With 0 bases removed from V and 6 bases from J, the gap between germline ends came to 12 bases. Looked up from germline, CDR1 is SGDLS and CDR2 is YYNGEE. This CDR3 is built from 14 residues. The CDR3: CASSVDIVSAEAFF. The CDR3 coding sequence is TGTGCCAGCAGCGTAGATATTGTCTCAGCTGAAGCTTTCTTT.

A single count supports this clone. The rearrangement links TRBV9 to TRBJ2-3, with 8 bases fitting TRBD2. The CDR3 spans 17 residues. The V gene's germline CDR1 is SGDLS and CDR2 YYNGEE. V trimming: 3 bases; J trimming: 2 bases; junction bases outside the gene matches: 11. DNA of the CDR3: TGTGCCAGCAGCGGGGACGGGGGGGCGATAAACACAGATACGCAGTATTTT. It yields the protein CASSGDGGAINTDTQYF.

The chain links TRBV6-6 to TRBJ2-5; TRBD1 agrees at 7 bases. The J call may be faulty, since TRBJ2-7 better matches the DNA end. The CDR3 runs to 14 residues. Per germline, CDR1 MNHNY and CDR2 SVGAGI (reference sequence). CDR3 residues: CASSYDRVRYEQYF. DNA of the CDR3: TGTGCCAGCAGTTACGACAGGGTCAGATACGAGCAGTACTTC.